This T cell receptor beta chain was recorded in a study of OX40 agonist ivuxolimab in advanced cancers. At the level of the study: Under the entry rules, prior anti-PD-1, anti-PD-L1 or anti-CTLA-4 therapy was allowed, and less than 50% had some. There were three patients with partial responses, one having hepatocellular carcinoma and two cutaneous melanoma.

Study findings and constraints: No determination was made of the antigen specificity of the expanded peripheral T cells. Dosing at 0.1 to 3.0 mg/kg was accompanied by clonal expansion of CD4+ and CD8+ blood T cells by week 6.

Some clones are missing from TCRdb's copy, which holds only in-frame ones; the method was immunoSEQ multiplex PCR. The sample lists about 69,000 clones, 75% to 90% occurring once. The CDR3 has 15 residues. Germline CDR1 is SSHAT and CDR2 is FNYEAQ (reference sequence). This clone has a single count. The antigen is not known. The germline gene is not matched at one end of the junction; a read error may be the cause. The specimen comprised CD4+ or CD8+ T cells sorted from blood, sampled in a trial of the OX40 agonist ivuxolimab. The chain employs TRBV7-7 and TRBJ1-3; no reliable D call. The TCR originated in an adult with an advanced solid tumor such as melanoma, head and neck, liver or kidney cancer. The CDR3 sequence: CASSLAGGAGNTIYF. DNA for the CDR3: TGTGCTAGCAGCTTAGCAGGCGGGGCTGGAAACACCATATATTTT.